These 30 T cell receptor beta chains share one sample of origin, sequenced in a study of T cell repertoires in ileal Crohn's disease. The assay was immunoSEQ multiplex PCR, and TCRdb's table has in-frame clones only and misses some. This table has some 28,000 clones, about three quarters appearing once. Sample: ileal tissue. The receptor source for this set is an adult with Crohn's disease.

The chain links TRBV29-1 to TRBJ1-2; 9 bases line up with TRBD1. Germline V gene lookup returns CDR1 SQVTM and CDR2 ANQGSEA. After removal of 6 bases from V and 1 base from J, the junction contained 6 bases not matched to a gene. This CDR3 is 14 amino acids long. CDR3 nucleotides: TGCAGCGTGACAGGGGGTGGAATTAACTATGGCTACACCTTC. Translating it yields CSVTGGGINYGYTF.

The CDR3 DNA is TGTGCCAGCAGCCGAAGCCCGAGGGATACGCAGTATTTT. Translation gives CASSRSPRDTQYF. This rearrangement joins TRBV6-5 to TRBJ2-3; D is unresolved. This CDR3 has 13 residues. Per the germline V gene, CDR1 is MNHEY and CDR2 is SVGAGI. V shed 6 bases and J shed 6 bases, with 13 bases lying between them.

This chain links TRBV7-2 with TRBJ2-2; a weak D match, TRBD1 (6 bases). The V gene's germline CDR1 is SGHTA and CDR2 FQGNSA. V was cut by 3 bases and J by 4 bases, with 9 bases left in between. The CDR3 length is 14 residues. The CDR3 sequence: CASSLTGGTGELFF. CDR3 DNA sequence: TGTGCCAGCAGCTTGACAGGAGGCACCGGGGAGCTGTTTTTT.

This chain connects TRBV9 to TRBJ2-3; D not certain. V shed 4 bases and J shed 0 bases, with 12 bases lying between them. CDR1 is SGDLS, CDR2 YYNGEE, per germline. The CDR3 runs to 15 residues. CDR3 amino acids: CASSPRPSSTDTQYF. The CDR3 DNA reads TGTGCCAGCAGCCCTAGGCCTTCTAGCACAGATACGCAGTATTTT.

This clone was recorded a few times. The CDR3 coding sequence is TGCGCCAGCAGCCAAGATTTGGCGGGGATTGGCTACACCTTC. Translating gives CASSQDLAGIGYTF. The chain is built from TRBV4-3 and TRBJ1-2; no definite D call. This CDR3 is built from 14 residues. CDR1 is LGHNA and CDR2 is YSLEER in the germline V gene. V was trimmed by 0 bases and J by 7 bases, leaving 12 bases between them.

The rearrangement uses TRBV5-1 and TRBJ2-7; D is perhaps TRBD1 (6 bases). The CDR3 runs to 13 residues. Germline CDR1 reads SGHRS; CDR2 reads YFSETQ. With 2 bases removed from V and 3 bases from J, the gap between germline ends came to 9 bases. The CDR3 DNA reads as TGCGCCAGCAGCTTAGGACAGTTCTACGAGCAGTACTTC. Translating gives CASSLGQFYEQYF.

This sequence joins TRBV15 and TRBJ1-4; 8 bases are a match to TRBD1. CDR3 size: 13 residues. With V trimmed by 5 bases and J by 5 bases, 1 base remained unmatched. Germline CDR1 and CDR2: LNHNV and YYDKDF (reference sequence). The chain's CDR3 is CATSWTGNEKLFF. DNA for the CDR3: TGTGCCACCAGCTGGACAGGGAATGAAAAACTGTTTTTT.

Only one count was recorded for this clone. The chain links TRBV11-2 to TRBJ1-2; 10 bases map to TRBD1. J gave up 4 bases and V 4 bases, and 9 bases lay outside the gene matches. The CDR3 totals 16 residues. Per the germline V gene, CDR1 is SGHAT and CDR2 is FQNNGV. For the CDR3, the DNA is TGTGCCAGCAGCTCTCAACTGGGACAGGGGAGCTATGGCTACACCTTC. It specifies CASSSQLGQGSYGYTF. The full variable domain, its missing parts supplied by reference TRBV11-2 and TRBJ1-2, is EAGVAQSPRYKIIEKRQSVAFWCNPISGHATLYWYQQILGQGPKLLIQFQNNGVVDDSQLPKDRFSAERLKGVDSTLKIQPAKLEDSAVYLCASSSQLGQGSYGYTFGSGTRLTVV.

This clone was counted a single time. V gene TRBV6-6 combines with J gene TRBJ1-1, with D tentatively TRBD1 (5 bases). The CDR3 has 15 residues. V was cut by 0 bases and J by 0 bases, with 8 bases left in between. Looked up from germline, CDR1 is MNHNY and CDR2 is SVGAGI (reference sequence). The CDR3 loop reads CASSYSGGMNTEAFF. The CDR3 DNA is TGTGCCAGCAGTTACTCGGGGGGGATGAACACTGAAGCTTTCTTT.

The CDR3: CAWGENSYEQYF. The CDR3 DNA reads as TGTGCCTGGGGAGAAAACTCCTACGAGCAGTACTTC. V usage is TRBV30 and J usage is TRBJ2-7; D unclear. Germline lookup yields CDR1 GTSNPN and CDR2 SVGIG (reference sequence). This CDR3 has 12 residues. Trimming removed 5 bases from V and 0 bases from J, with 8 bases in between.

Regarding this clone: The same CDR3 also results from other DNA sequences found in this sample. The chain carries TRBV30 and TRBJ1-1; 7 nucleotides align to TRBD1. CDR3 length equals 13 residues. V shed 3 bases and J 0 bases; nucleotides not matched to a gene: 1. Germline loops: CDR1 GTSNPN, CDR2 SVGIG (reference sequence). Here the CDR3 reads CAWSRGMNTEAFF. The CDR3 DNA sequence: TGTGCCTGGAGCAGGGGGATGAACACTGAAGCTTTCTTT.

The chain combines TRBV27 with TRBJ2-1, with unresolved D. Germline V lookup: CDR1 MNHEY, CDR2 SMNVEV (reference sequence). V was clipped by 3 bases and J by 4 bases, with 7 bases between them. This CDR3 contains 13 residues. CDR3 nucleotide sequence: TGTGCCAGCAGTTTTGGGCAGTACAATGAGCAGTTCTTC. It specifies CASSFGQYNEQFF.

The CDR3 spells CASSLLAIVWFWTGGLHQETQYF. The CDR3 DNA is TGTGCCAGCAGTTTACTCGCGATAGTCTGGTTCTGGACAGGGGGCTTGCACCAAGAGACCCAGTACTTC. This chain uses TRBV27 with TRBJ2-5, with 11 bases that match TRBD1. The CDR3 length is 23 residues. V was clipped by 2 bases and J by 0 bases; unmatched bases: 23. Germline CDR1 reads MNHEY; CDR2 reads SMNVEV (reference sequence).

As regards this clone: This sample includes further DNA sequences coding for the same CDR3. This chain uses TRBV5-4 with TRBJ1-6; TRBD1 aligns across 8 bases. This CDR3 contains 15 residues. With V trimmed by 4 bases and J by 8 bases, 8 bases remained unmatched. Germline loops: CDR1 SGHNT, CDR2 YYREEE (reference sequence). The chain's CDR3 is CASSARQGQDSPLHF. The CDR3 coding sequence is TGTGCCAGCAGCGCGAGACAGGGGCAAGATTCACCCCTCCACTTT.

This clone was counted only a few times. V and J are TRBV4-3 and TRBJ2-6, with 12 bases fitting TRBD1. Per germline, CDR1 LGHNA and CDR2 YSLEER. With 2 bases clipped from V and 2 bases from J, the junction kept 4 bases outside the gene matches. This CDR3 has 18 amino acids. The CDR3 region has the DNA TGCGCCAGCAGCCAATGGGGACAGGGGGCAGCTGGGGCCAACGTCCTGACTTTC. As protein: CASSQWGQGAAGANVLTF.

The gene calls are TRBV9 and TRBJ1-2; D uncertain. V lost 0 bases, J lost 4 bases, and 7 bases lay in between. From germline, CDR1 is SGDLS and CDR2 YYNGEE. The CDR3 extends over 13 amino acids. The CDR3 protein is CASSVGGPYGYTF. In DNA, the CDR3 is TGTGCCAGCAGCGTAGGAGGGCCCTATGGCTACACCTTC. Using reference TRBV9 and TRBJ1-2 for the parts outside the CDR3, the full variable domain is DSGVTQTPKHLITATGQRVTLRCSPRSGDLSVYWYQQSLDQGLQFLIQYYNGEERAKGNILERFSAQQFPDLHSELNLSSLELGDSALYFCASSVGGPYGYTFGSGTRLTVV.

This clone turned up a few times. The genes are TRBV7-2 and TRBJ2-3; TRBD2 matches 7 bases. Germline assignment: CDR1 SGHTA and CDR2 FQGNSA. The CDR3 sequence is 16 residues long. The V and J ends lost 1 base and 4 bases, in that order; junction bases with no gene match: 8. DNA of the CDR3: TGTGCCAGCAGCTTAGGAGGGTCCGGACTAGCAGATACGCAGTATTTT. It specifies CASSLGGSGLADTQYF.

The chain is built from TRBV9 and TRBJ2-5; TRBD2 agrees at 7 bases. Germline V gives CDR1 SGDLS, CDR2 YYNGEE. The trim removed 4 bases at V and 4 bases at J, leaving 10 bases unmatched. The CDR3 has 15 amino acids. The CDR3 protein is CASSPSGTTGETQYF. CDR3 nucleotides: TGTGCCAGCAGCCCCAGTGGGACTACCGGAGAGACCCAGTACTTC.

V and J are TRBV6-5 and TRBJ1-2; D gene ambiguous. Germline V gene lookup returns CDR1 MNHEY and CDR2 SVGAGI. Trimming shortened V by 2 bases and J by 6 bases, and 7 bases separated the two germline ends. This CDR3 spans 12 amino acids. DNA for the CDR3: TGTGCCAGCAGTTACAGGAGCCATGGCTACACCTTC. Translation gives CASSYRSHGYTF.

The rearrangement uses TRBV19 and TRBJ1-5; D unresolved. V was clipped by 3 bases and J by 2 bases, with 5 bases between them. CDR1 is LNHDA, CDR2 SQIVND, per germline (reference sequence). This CDR3 comprises 13 residues. The CDR3 sequence is CASSMERNQPQHF. DNA of the CDR3: TGTGCCAGTAGTATGGAGCGCAATCAGCCCCAGCATTTT. Variable domain in full (rest from reference TRBV19 and TRBJ1-5): DGGITQSPKYLFRKEGQNVTLSCEQNLNHDAMYWYRQDPGQGLRLIYYSQIVNDFQKGDIAEGYSVSREKKESFPLTVTSAQKNPTAFYLCASSMERNQPQHFGDGTRLSIL.

The chain combines TRBV4-3 with TRBJ2-7; D unresolved. This CDR3 contains 15 residues. Germline values: CDR1 LGHNA, CDR2 YSLEER. Trimming removed 1 base from V and 0 bases from J, with 10 bases in between. DNA for the CDR3: TGCGCCAGCAGCCAAGTTACAGCAAGCTCCTACGAGCAGTACTTC. Amino acids: CASSQVTASSYEQYF.

This chain links TRBV2 with TRBJ1-5; unclear D gene. Per the germline V gene, CDR1 is SNHLY and CDR2 is FYNNEI. V lost 4 bases, J lost 1 base, and 8 bases lay in between. The CDR3 is 14 residues long. The CDR3 DNA reads as TGTGCCAGCAGTGCGCTAAACAGCAATCAGCCCCAGCATTTT. It yields the protein CASSALNSNQPQHF. Drawing the rest from reference TRBV2 and TRBJ1-5, the complete variable domain is EPEVTQTPSHQVTQMGQEVILRCVPISNHLYFYWYRQILGQKVEFLVSFYNNEISEKSEIFDDQFSVERPDGSNFTLKIRSTKLEDSAMYFCASSALNSNQPQHFGDGTRLSIL.

This chain connects TRBV25-1 to TRBJ1-1; D not certain. V lost 6 bases to trimming and J lost 4 bases, with 6 bases between them. Germline V gives CDR1 MGHDK, CDR2 SYGVNS. The CDR3 length is 11 residues. In DNA form, the CDR3 reads TGTGCCAGCAGAGCCGGCACTGAAGCTTTCTTT. It is translated as CASRAGTEAFF.

The chain carries TRBV10-3 and TRBJ2-2; 9 nucleotides agree with TRBD1. The CDR3 contains 12 residues. The germline CDR1 and CDR2 sequences are ENHRY and SYGVKD. The V and J ends lost 11 bases and 6 bases, in that order; junction bases with no gene match: 4. CDR3 in amino acids: CAATGGSGELFF. The CDR3 region has the DNA TGTGCCGCCACAGGGGGCTCCGGGGAGCTGTTTTTT.

This chain connects TRBV4-3 to TRBJ2-7; D possibly corresponds to TRBD1 (6 bases). Germline V gene sequence: CDR1 LGHNA, CDR2 YSLEER. Trimming removed 3 bases from V and 4 bases from J, with 19 bases in between. This CDR3 is 16 amino acids long. CDR3: CASSQTLGGAGYEQYF. The CDR3 DNA is TGCGCCAGCAGCCAGACACTAGGGGGAGCTGGATACGAGCAGTACTTC.

V is TRBV25-1 and J is TRBJ2-7, with D perhaps matching TRBD1 (5 bases). V was trimmed by 4 bases and J by 9 bases, leaving 13 bases between them. CDR3 length equals 12 residues. CDR1 and CDR2 (germline): MGHDK, SYGVNS. As DNA, the CDR3 is TGTGCCAGCAGTGGGGGCCCAGGATCGCAGTACTTC. The encoded protein is CASSGGPGSQYF.

The chain uses TRBV2 and TRBJ1-1; tentatively, D is TRBD1 (6 bases). Trimming removed 7 bases from V and 1 base from J, with 10 bases in between. This CDR3 has 13 residues. CDR1 and CDR2 from the germline V gene are SNHLY and FYNNEI. The CDR3 loop reads CASIRTENTEAFF. In nucleotides, the CDR3 is TGTGCCAGCATTCGGACAGAGAACACTGAAGCTTTCTTT.

This clone has a single count. The rearrangement uses TRBV5-4 and TRBJ2-1; TRBD2 agrees at 12 bases. J gave up 8 bases and V 1 base, and 4 bases lay outside the gene matches. CDR1 and CDR2 from the germline V gene are SGHNT and YYREEE (reference sequence). CDR3 size: 15 residues. The CDR3 is CASSLQLAGGDEQFF. The DNA of the CDR3 is TGTGCCAGCAGCTTGCAACTAGCGGGGGGCGATGAGCAGTTCTTC. The full variable domain, with the rest looked up from reference TRBV5-4 and TRBJ2-1, is ETGVTQSPTHLIKTRGQQVTLRCSSQSGHNTVSWYQQALGQGPQFIFQYYREEENGRGNFPPRFSGLQFPNYSSELNVNALELDDSALYLCASSLQLAGGDEQFFGPGTRLTVL.

This clone is a singleton in its sample. The rearrangement links TRBV28 to TRBJ2-6, with D perhaps TRBD2 (5 bases). V shed 4 bases and J shed 2 bases, with 9 bases lying between them. The length of the CDR3 is 15 residues. Germline values: CDR1 MDHEN, CDR2 SYDVKM. Here the CDR3 reads CASSSPGTGANVLTF. The CDR3 DNA follows: TGTGCCAGCAGTTCCCCGGGGACTGGGGCCAACGTCCTGACTTTC.

V is TRBV7-9 and J is TRBJ1-2, with 9 positions matching TRBD1. CDR3 length: 16 residues. The germline V gene has CDR1 SEHNR and CDR2 FQNEAQ (reference sequence). The junction had 9 bases not matched to a gene; V was cut back by 1 base and J by 6 bases. CDR3 loop: CASSLVQGARVDGYTF. In nucleotides, the CDR3 is TGTGCCAGCAGCTTAGTACAGGGGGCTCGGGTTGATGGCTACACCTTC.